A single sample gave rise to the 19 T cell receptor beta chains below, sequenced in a study of cytomegalovirus exposure and HLA in healthy donors. 60 Vbeta and 13 Jbeta primers were used in PCR. TCRdb's copy holds only in-frame clones and misses some; the assay was immunoSEQ multiplex PCR. Here the sample spans roughly 130,000 clones, 80% to 85% being singletons. Sample: PBMCs. The receptors here all came from a man aged 25-45 years in good health and CMV-seronegative.

The V call is TRBV6-5, the J call TRBJ2-5, with TRBD1 identical over 9 bases. V gave up 4 bases and J gave up 1 base; unmatched junction bases: 4. The CDR3 extends over 15 amino acids. The germline V gene has CDR1 MNHEY and CDR2 SVGAGI. CDR3 in amino acids: CASSFPQGAQETQYF. For the CDR3, the DNA is TGTGCCAGCAGTTTCCCACAGGGGGCCCAAGAGACCCAGTACTTC.

The rearrangement links TRBV7-6 to TRBJ2-5; possibly TRBD2 for D (6 bases). The CDR3 runs 14 residues. The V and J ends lost 5 bases and 4 bases respectively, with 14 bases between them. Germline lookup yields CDR1 SGHVS and CDR2 FNYEAQ. Here the CDR3 reads CASSTRKGGETQYF. For the CDR3, the DNA is TGTGCCAGCAGCACCCGAAAGGGAGGAGAGACCCAGTACTTC.

The chain couples TRBV2 to TRBJ2-5, with 9 bases aligning to TRBD1. The CDR3 is made up of 14 amino acids. V shed 7 bases, J shed 4 bases, and the junction held 7 bases outside the gene matches. The germline gives CDR1 SNHLY, CDR2 FYNNEI. In DNA form, the CDR3 reads TGTGCCAGCAAGACAGACAGGGGGGGAGAGACCCAGTACTTC. Translation: CASKTDRGGETQYF.

The chain recombines TRBV7-8 with TRBJ2-2, with a possible D match to TRBD2 (6 bases). The CDR3 has 15 residues. Germline lookup yields CDR1 SGHVS and CDR2 FQNEAQ. Trimming shortened V by 1 base and J by 6 bases, and 12 bases separated the two germline ends. CDR3 bases: TGTGCCAGCAGCTTAGGGCCGGGGGAACCCGGGGAGCTGTTTTTT. Translated, it gives CASSLGPGEPGELFF.

The chain couples TRBV10-3 to TRBJ2-5; D might be TRBD2 (6 bases). V gave up 2 bases and J gave up 3 bases, with 13 bases separating them. The germline gives CDR1 ENHRY, CDR2 SYGVKD. There are 15 residues in the CDR3. The CDR3 DNA reads as TGTGCCATCAGTGAGGCTGGGGGAGGAGAAGAGACCCAGTACTTC. This gives the protein CAISEAGGGEETQYF.

V usage is TRBV27 and J usage is TRBJ1-4; D is unresolved. Germline CDR1 and CDR2: MNHEY and SMNVEV (reference sequence). The length of the CDR3 is 13 residues. The V and J ends lost 4 bases and 8 bases respectively, with 11 bases between them. The CDR3 spells CASSSGFGEKLFF. The CDR3 nucleotides are TGTGCCAGCAGTTCGGGTTTCGGGGAAAAACTGTTTTTT.

The rearrangement uses TRBV7-8 and TRBJ2-5; TRBD1 matches at 8 bases. Germline V gives CDR1 SGHVS, CDR2 FQNEAQ. This CDR3 contains 16 residues. V dropped 5 bases and J dropped 2; count of bases not matched to a gene: 10. The CDR3 is CASSRPEQGEQETQYF. The CDR3 region has the DNA TGTGCCAGCAGCCGCCCCGAACAGGGGGAGCAAGAGACCCAGTACTTC.

This chain uses TRBV9 with TRBJ2-2; weak D call: TRBD1 (6 bases). This CDR3 spans 15 amino acids. Trimming removed 4 bases at V and 0 bases at J, with 10 bases between. Germline CDR1 is SGDLS and CDR2 is YYNGEE. The CDR3 nucleotides are TGTGCCAGCAGCCGAGGGGGAACGAACACCGGGGAGCTGTTTTTT. Residues: CASSRGGTNTGELFF.

This clone was picked up one time. V and J are TRBV7-2 and TRBJ1-5; a possible D gene is TRBD1 (6 bases). Looked up from germline, CDR1 is SGHTA and CDR2 is FQGNSA. Between the trimmed V and J ends, which lost 2 bases and 6 bases, there was a span of 14 bases. The CDR3 covers 15 residues. The CDR3 coding sequence is TGTGCCAGCAGCTTATTAGGGCAGGGGCTTCAGCCCCAGCATTTT. Translating it yields CASSLLGQGLQPQHF. Complete variable domain (other parts from reference TRBV7-2 and TRBJ1-5): GAGVSQSPSNKVTEKGKDVELRCDPISGHTALYWYRQSLGQGLEFLIYFQGNSAPDKSGLPSDRFSAERTGGSVSTLTIQRTQQEDSAVYLCASSLLGQGLQPQHFGDGTRLSIL.

The chain uses TRBV5-1 and TRBJ2-2; 7 bases agree with TRBD1. CDR1 SGHRS and CDR2 YFSETQ come from the germline V gene. Trimming at V came to 0 bases and at J to 7 bases, leaving 9 bases not matched to a gene. This CDR3 has 16 residues. CDR3 amino acids: CASSLEPTGYVGELFF. The CDR3 coding sequence is TGCGCCAGCAGCTTGGAGCCGACAGGGTACGTCGGGGAGCTGTTTTTT.

V is TRBV15 and J is TRBJ1-4; 8 nucleotides line up with TRBD1. Trimming cost V 6 bases and J 5 bases; bases outside gene matches: 14. The germline V gene has CDR1 LNHNV and CDR2 YYDKDF (reference sequence). The CDR3 consists of 17 residues. The CDR3 nucleotides are TGTGCCACCAGTGAGCTCCCTCAGGGGGCACAAAATGAAAAACTGTTTTTT. Its translation: CATSELPQGAQNEKLFF.

The rearrangement links TRBV6-4 to TRBJ2-3; 8 bases agree with TRBD2. V lost 0 bases to trimming and J lost 4 bases; unmatched junction nucleotides: 6. The V gene's germline CDR1 is MRHNA and CDR2 SNTAGT. CDR3 length: 16 amino acids. In nucleotides, the CDR3 is TGTGCCAGCAGTGACTCGACGGGGGGGGCCCCAGATACGCAGTATTTT. Protein product: CASSDSTGGAPDTQYF.

V is TRBV18 and J is TRBJ1-1; no clear D gene. This CDR3 comprises 15 residues. V was pared by 3 bases and J by 1 base, with 12 bases between. Germline lookup yields CDR1 KGHSH and CDR2 LQKENI. The CDR3 DNA reads as TGTGCCAGCTCACCCTGGCGTGAGGGGAACACTGAAGCTTTCTTT. Translated: CASSPWREGNTEAFF.

The rearrangement uses TRBV28 and TRBJ2-5, with 10 positions matching TRBD2. Germline V gene lookup returns CDR1 MDHEN and CDR2 SYDVKM. V trimming: 3 bases; J trimming: 5 bases; junction bases outside the gene matches: 9. The CDR3 contains 16 residues. CDR3 residues: CASSFRRGTSEETQYF. CDR3 DNA sequence: TGTGCCAGCAGTTTCAGGCGGGGGACTAGCGAGGAGACCCAGTACTTC.

V usage is TRBV6-5 and J usage is TRBJ2-1; D is unresolved. Germline loops: CDR1 MNHEY, CDR2 SVGAGI. The CDR3 consists of 15 residues. V lost 4 bases, J lost 0 bases, and 10 bases lay in between. CDR3 residues: CASSSGSFSYNEQFF. The CDR3 DNA is TGTGCCAGCAGTTCGGGTAGCTTCTCCTACAATGAGCAGTTCTTC.

This chain uses TRBV28 with TRBJ1-6, with D tentatively TRBD1 (6 bases). The V end was cut by 7 bases, the J end by 5 bases, with 15 bases between. CDR1 MDHEN and CDR2 SYDVKM come from the germline V gene. The CDR3 length is 15 residues. Here the CDR3 reads CASNFGGADNSPLHF. The CDR3 nucleotides read TGTGCCAGCAACTTCGGGGGGGCGGATAATTCACCCCTCCACTTT.

This chain joins TRBV4-3 and TRBJ2-7, with TRBD2 as a possible D gene (5 bases). The ends were cut back, 5 bases at V and 6 bases at J, with 23 bases in the middle. Germline CDR1 reads LGHNA; CDR2 reads YSLEER. This CDR3 is 16 amino acids long. In DNA, the CDR3 is TGCGCCAGCAGCTCTGGACTGTCCGACCTTTTTGGCGAGCAGTACTTC. The encoded protein is CASSSGLSDLFGEQYF.

V usage is TRBV27 and J usage is TRBJ1-1; no clear D gene. In germline, CDR1 is MNHEY, CDR2 SMNVEV (reference sequence). The V end lost 5 bases, the J end lost 1 base, and 8 bases lay between the germline ends. The CDR3 has 13 amino acids. CDR3 residues: CASSLSPNTEAFF. The CDR3 DNA sequence: TGTGCCAGCAGTCTCTCTCCGAACACTGAAGCTTTCTTT.

V and J are TRBV7-2 and TRBJ2-7, with 8 bases matching TRBD2. Germline V gives CDR1 SGHTA, CDR2 FQGNSA. J lost 0 bases, V lost 3 bases, and 4 bases had no gene match. This CDR3 is built from 15 residues. CDR3 in amino acids: CASSFRGGGSYEQYF. In DNA, the CDR3 is TGTGCCAGCAGCTTTCGGGGGGGCGGCTCCTACGAGCAGTACTTC.